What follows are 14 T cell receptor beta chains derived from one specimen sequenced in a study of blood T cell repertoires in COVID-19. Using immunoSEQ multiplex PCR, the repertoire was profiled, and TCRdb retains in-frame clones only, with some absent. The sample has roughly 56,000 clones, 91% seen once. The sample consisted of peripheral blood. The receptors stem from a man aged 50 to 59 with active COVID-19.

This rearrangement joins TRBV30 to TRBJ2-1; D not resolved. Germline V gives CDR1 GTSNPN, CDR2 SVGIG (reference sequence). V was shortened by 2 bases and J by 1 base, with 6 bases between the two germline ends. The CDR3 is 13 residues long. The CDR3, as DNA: TGTGCCTGGAGTCTCCAGTCCTACAATGAGCAGTTCTTC. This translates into CAWSLQSYNEQFF.

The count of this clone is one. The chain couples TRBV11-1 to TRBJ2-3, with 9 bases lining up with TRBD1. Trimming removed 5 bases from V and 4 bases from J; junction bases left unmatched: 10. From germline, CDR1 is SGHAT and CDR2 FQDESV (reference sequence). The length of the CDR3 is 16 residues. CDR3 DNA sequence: TGTGCCAGCAGCAACCCGGGACAGGGCCCCCCAGATACGCAGTATTTT. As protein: CASSNPGQGPPDTQYF.

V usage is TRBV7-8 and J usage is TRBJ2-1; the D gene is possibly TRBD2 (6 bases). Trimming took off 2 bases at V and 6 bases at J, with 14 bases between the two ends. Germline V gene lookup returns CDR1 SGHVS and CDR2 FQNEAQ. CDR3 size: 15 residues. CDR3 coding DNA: TGTGCCAGCAGCTTACGGCCCGGGACTCCCAATGAGCAGTTCTTC. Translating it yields CASSLRPGTPNEQFF.

The CDR3 loop is CASSFTFLAAGELFF. The CDR3, as DNA: TGTGCCAGCAGTTTTACCTTCCTAGCGGCCGGGGAGCTGTTTTTT. The gene calls are TRBV6-6 and TRBJ2-2, with TRBD2 matching over 7 bases. Germline CDR1 is MNHNY and CDR2 is SVGAGI (reference sequence). The CDR3 extends over 15 amino acids. With 4 bases clipped from V and 6 bases from J, the junction kept 8 bases outside the gene matches.

The CDR3 is CASRQQGVLGTDTQYF. The CDR3 DNA sequence: TGTGCCAGCAGGCAGCAGGGGGTCCTTGGGACAGATACGCAGTATTTT. V gene TRBV6-6 combines with J gene TRBJ2-3; 7 positions agree with TRBD1. The CDR3 runs 16 residues. Germline V gives CDR1 MNHNY, CDR2 SVGAGI (reference sequence). V shed 6 bases, J shed 3 bases, and the junction held 12 bases outside the gene matches.

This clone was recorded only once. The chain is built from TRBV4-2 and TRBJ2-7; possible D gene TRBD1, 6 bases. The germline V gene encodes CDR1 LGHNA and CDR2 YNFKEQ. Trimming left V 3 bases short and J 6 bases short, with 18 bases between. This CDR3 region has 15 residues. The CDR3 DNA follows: TGTGCCAGCAGCCACGTCGTGGGGCAGGGGACCGAGCAGTACTTC. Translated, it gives CASSHVVGQGTEQYF.

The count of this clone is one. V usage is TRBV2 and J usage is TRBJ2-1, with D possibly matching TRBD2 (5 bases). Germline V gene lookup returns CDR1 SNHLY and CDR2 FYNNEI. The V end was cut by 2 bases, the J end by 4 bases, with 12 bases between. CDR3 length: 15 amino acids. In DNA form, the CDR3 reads TGTGCCAGCAGTGAATCGGCGGGCTGGTACAATGAGCAGTTCTTC. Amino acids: CASSESAGWYNEQFF.

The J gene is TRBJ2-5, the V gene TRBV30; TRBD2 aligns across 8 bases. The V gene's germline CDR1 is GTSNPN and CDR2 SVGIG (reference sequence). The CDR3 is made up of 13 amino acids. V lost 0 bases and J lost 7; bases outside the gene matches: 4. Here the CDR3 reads CAWSVGGAGTQYF. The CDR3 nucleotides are TGTGCCTGGAGTGTCGGGGGGGCCGGGACCCAGTACTTC.

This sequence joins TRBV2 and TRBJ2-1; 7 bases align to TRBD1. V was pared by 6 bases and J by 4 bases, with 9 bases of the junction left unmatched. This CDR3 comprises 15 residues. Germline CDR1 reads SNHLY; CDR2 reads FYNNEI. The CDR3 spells CASRPTGTTYNEQFF. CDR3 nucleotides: TGTGCCAGCAGGCCGACAGGGACCACTTACAATGAGCAGTTCTTC.

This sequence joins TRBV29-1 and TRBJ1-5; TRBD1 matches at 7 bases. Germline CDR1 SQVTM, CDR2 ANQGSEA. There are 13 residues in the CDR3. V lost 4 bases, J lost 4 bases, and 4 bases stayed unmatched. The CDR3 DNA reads TGCAGCGTTGGACAGGGAGCTAATCAGCCCCAGCATTTT. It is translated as CSVGQGANQPQHF.

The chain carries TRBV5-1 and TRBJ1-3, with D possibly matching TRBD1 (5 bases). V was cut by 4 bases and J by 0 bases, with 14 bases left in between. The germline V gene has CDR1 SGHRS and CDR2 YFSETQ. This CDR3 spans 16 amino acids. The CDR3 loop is CASSPLQVHSGNTIYF. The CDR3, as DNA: TGCGCCAGCAGCCCCTTACAGGTACACTCTGGAAACACCATATATTTT.

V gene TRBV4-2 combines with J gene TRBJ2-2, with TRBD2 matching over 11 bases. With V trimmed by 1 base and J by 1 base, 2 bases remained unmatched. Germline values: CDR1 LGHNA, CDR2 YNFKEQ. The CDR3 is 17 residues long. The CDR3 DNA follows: TGTGCCAGCAGCCAAGTCACTAGCGGGAGGAACACCGGGGAGCTGTTTTTT. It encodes CASSQVTSGRNTGELFF.

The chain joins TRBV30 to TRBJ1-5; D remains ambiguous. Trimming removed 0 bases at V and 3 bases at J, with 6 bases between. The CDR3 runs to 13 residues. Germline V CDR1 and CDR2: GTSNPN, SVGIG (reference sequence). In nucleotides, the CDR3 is TGTGCCTGGAGTGTGGGCAACAATCAGCCCCAGCATTTT. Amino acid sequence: CAWSVGNNQPQHF.

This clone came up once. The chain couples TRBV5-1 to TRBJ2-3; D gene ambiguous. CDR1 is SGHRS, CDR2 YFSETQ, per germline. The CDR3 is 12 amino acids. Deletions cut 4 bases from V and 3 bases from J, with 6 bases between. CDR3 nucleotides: TGCGCCAGCAGCAAACTAACAGATACGCAGTATTTT. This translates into CASSKLTDTQYF.